Below, one T cell receptor beta chain is given with its context. The sample is drawn from a study of T cells in Graves' hyperthyroidism and ophthalmopathy. Authors of the study amplified TCR beta CDR3 regions from RNA transcripts. The HTBI set primed first-round TCR CDR3 RT-PCR. One entry per CDR3 protein results from TCRdb running MiXCR on the multiplex PCR reads. The sample includes 650,000 to 750,000 distinct CDR3 sequences, 14% of them seen just once. Sequenced material: blood. The TCR comes from a woman between 18 and 29 years old with Graves' hyperthyroidism.

The CDR3, as DNA: TGTGCCAGCCCCACAGGGGGCGAGACCCAGTACTTC. It yields the protein CASPTGGETQYF. The chain uses TRBV6-1 and TRBJ2-5; TRBD1 matches 9 bases. The J segment lost 5 bases and the V segment lost 8 bases, leaving 3 bases of the junction unmatched. This CDR3 spans 12 amino acids. In germline, CDR1 is MNHNS, CDR2 SASEGT.